Described below is a single TCR beta chain sequence and its context. The antigen is undetermined. This likely stems from a read error, as it lies one base from a far larger clone. At the DNA level, this CDR3 is encoded by other sequences in the same sample as well. This entry is derived from a study of shared clonotypes between healthy human individuals. Without sorting, samples used 90 million or so PBMCs for genomic DNA. The CDR3 runs to 13 residues. Germline V lookup: CDR1 MNHNY, CDR2 SVGAGI (reference sequence). Trimming took off 5 bases at V and 0 bases at J, with 7 bases between the two ends. Points from the study as a whole: Among donors, sharing of clonotypes was expected to be affected by sequencing depth. The donor pool, a small one, limited the genetic and exposure-history diversity represented.

Original methodology: ImmunoSEQ output lacked quality scores and full-length reads, limiting matched filtering. Profiled with immunoSEQ multiplex PCR; TCRdb holds only in-frame clones, not every one. The V and J calls and clone size are taken from that table; D and trimming were inferred from the DNA. The sample consists of about 520,000 clones, 81% of them appearing once. This TCR derives from a woman aged 40 to 50 in good health. Some clones in this sample may be carry-over from other donors' samples. This sequence joins TRBV6-6 and TRBJ1-2; D gene ambiguous. The sample consisted of PBMCs. CDR3 in amino acids: CASSPSPNYGYTF. CDR3 in DNA: TGTGCCAGCAGTCCTTCCCCTAACTATGGCTACACCTTC.